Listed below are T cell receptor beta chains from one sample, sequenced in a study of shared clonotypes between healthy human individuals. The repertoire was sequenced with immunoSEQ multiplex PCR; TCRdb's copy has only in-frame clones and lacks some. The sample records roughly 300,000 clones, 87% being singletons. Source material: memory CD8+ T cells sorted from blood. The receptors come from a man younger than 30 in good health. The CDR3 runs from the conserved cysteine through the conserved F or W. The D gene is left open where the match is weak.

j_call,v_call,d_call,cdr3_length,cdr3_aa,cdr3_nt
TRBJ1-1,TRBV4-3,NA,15,CASSQDATLNTEAFF,TGCGCCAGCAGCCAAGATGCTACACTAAACACTGAAGCTTTCTTT
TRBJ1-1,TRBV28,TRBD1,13,CAGNRGGGTEAFF,TGTGCCGGAAACAGGGGGGGCGGCACTGAAGCTTTCTTT
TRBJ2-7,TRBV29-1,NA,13,CSVGSGEESEQYF,TGCAGCGTTGGGTCGGGGGAGGAGAGCGAGCAGTACTTC
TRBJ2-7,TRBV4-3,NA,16,CASSQSVGAPTYEQYF,TGCGCCAGCAGCCAGTCGGTGGGGGCTCCCACCTACGAGCAGTACTTC
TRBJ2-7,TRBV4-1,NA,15,CASSQSPGEGYEQYF,TGCGCCAGCAGCCAAAGCCCGGGAGAAGGGTACGAGCAGTACTTC
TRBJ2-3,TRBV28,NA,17,CASSLGRPGGSTDTQYF,TGTGCCAGCAGCCTCGGACGCCCCGGAGGAAGCACAGATACGCAGTATTTT
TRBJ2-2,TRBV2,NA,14,CASSDRGNTGELFF,TGTGCCAGCAGTGATCGGGGGAATACCGGGGAGCTGTTTTTT
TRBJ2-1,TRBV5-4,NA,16,CASSLGVGGSYNEQFF,TGTGCCAGCAGCTTGGGGGTCGGGGGCTCCTACAATGAGCAGTTCTTC
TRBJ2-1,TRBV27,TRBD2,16,CASSLLTSGRYNEQFF,TGTGCCAGCAGTTTATTGACTAGCGGGAGATACAATGAGCAGTTCTTC
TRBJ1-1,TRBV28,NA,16,CASSPSPGLIDTEAFF,TGTGCCAGCAGTCCCTCCCCGGGGCTGATAGACACTGAAGCTTTCTTT
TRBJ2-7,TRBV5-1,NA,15,CASSLRPESSYEQYF,TGCGCCAGCAGCCTCCGGCCGGAAAGCTCCTACGAGCAGTACTTC